The present TCR beta chain was sequenced within a study of cytomegalovirus exposure and HLA in healthy donors. Study conclusions and caveats: After further analysis at a later stage, 16,951 TCR beta sequences were associated with HLA alleles at 0.05 false discovery rate. It was reported in a later analysis that an Asian-associated ancestry cluster showed fewer N-insertions than the roughly 710-donor mean. Common viral pathogens seemed to be connected with several of the most significant clusters, according to a later analysis.

As regards this clone: Its antigen remains unidentified.

The study ran its PCR with 60 Vbeta and 13 Jbeta primers. Clones were read by immunoSEQ multiplex PCR, and TCRdb kept only the in-frame ones, dropping some. The table lists roughly 100,000 clones, 65% to 80% of them singletons. Trimming took off 6 bases at V and 4 bases at J, with 12 bases between the two ends. This CDR3 has 14 amino acids. Germline V CDR1 and CDR2: SGHDN, FVKESK. The sample was PBMCs. The receptor's source is a male donor in good health and CMV-seronegative. The rearrangement links TRBV14 to TRBJ2-2; weak D call: TRBD1 (6 bases). This chain's CDR3 is CASRPGTPTGELFF. The CDR3 DNA reads as TGTGCCAGCAGGCCCGGGACACCCACCGGGGAGCTGTTTTTT.